This T cell receptor (beta chain) was sequenced during a study of blood T cell repertoires in COVID-19. Only in-frame clones appear in the TCRdb table, and some are missing; sequencing was by immunoSEQ multiplex PCR. Of a few hundred thousand clones listed, nearly 90% are singletons. Per germline, CDR1 KGHSH and CDR2 LQKENI. Trimming cost V 3 bases and J 6 bases, with 12 bases left between them. The CDR3 has 14 amino acids. The rearrangement uses TRBV18 and TRBJ2-1; D uncertain. The receptor's source is a woman between 40 and 50 years old who had recovered from COVID-19. Sequencing was performed on peripheral blood. CDR3 loop: CASSPFVGPNEQFF. CDR3 bases: TGTGCCAGCTCACCGTTCGTGGGCCCCAATGAGCAGTTCTTC. The full variable domain, completed using reference TRBV18 and TRBJ2-1, is NAGVMQNPRHLVRRRGQEARLRCSPMKGHSHVYWYRQLPEEGLKFMVYLQKENIIDESGMPKERFSAEFPKEGPSILRIQQVVRGDSAAYFCASSPFVGPNEQFFGPGTRLTVL.